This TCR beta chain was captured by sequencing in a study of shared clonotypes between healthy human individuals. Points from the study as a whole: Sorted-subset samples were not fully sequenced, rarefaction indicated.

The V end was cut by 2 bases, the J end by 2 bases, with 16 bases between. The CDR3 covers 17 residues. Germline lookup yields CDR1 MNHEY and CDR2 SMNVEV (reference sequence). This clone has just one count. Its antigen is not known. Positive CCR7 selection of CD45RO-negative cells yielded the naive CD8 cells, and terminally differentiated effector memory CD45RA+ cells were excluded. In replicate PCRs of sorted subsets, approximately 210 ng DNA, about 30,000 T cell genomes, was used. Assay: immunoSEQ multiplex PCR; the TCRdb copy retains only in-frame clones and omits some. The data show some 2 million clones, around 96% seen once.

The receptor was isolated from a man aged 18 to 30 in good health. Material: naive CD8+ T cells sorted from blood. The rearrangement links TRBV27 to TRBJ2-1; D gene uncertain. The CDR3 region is CASSLLRTPSAYNEQFF. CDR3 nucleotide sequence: TGTGCCAGCAGTTTACTCCGGACCCCCTCGGCCTACAATGAGCAGTTCTTC.